This T cell receptor (beta chain) is drawn from a study of T-cell reconstitution after alpha-beta-depleted transplantation in children. A few counts support this clonotype. Germline CDR1 reads MNHEY; CDR2 reads SVGEGT. V was clipped by 7 bases and J by 3 bases, with 15 bases between them. This CDR3 comprises 15 residues. Using unique molecular identifiers, the investigators prepared the TCRbeta library. TCRdb processed the PCR reads anew with MiXCR; each CDR3 protein has one entry. The data hold approximately 82,000 distinct CDR3 sequences, with 18% observed a single time. The specimen comprised PBMCs, mostly from graft donor cells, sampled 360 days after TCRalphabeta/CD19-depleted stem cell transplant. The TCR comes from a male patient aged 2 to 9 who had a stem cell transplant for acute lymphoblastic leukemia, so the T cells may come from the graft donor. V gene TRBV6-2 or TRBV6-3 combines with J gene TRBJ1-4; perhaps TRBD1 as D (5 bases). For the CDR3, the DNA is TGTGCCAGCATCTCAGACGGGACGGCTAATGAAAAACTGTTTTTT. It codes for CASISDGTANEKLFF.